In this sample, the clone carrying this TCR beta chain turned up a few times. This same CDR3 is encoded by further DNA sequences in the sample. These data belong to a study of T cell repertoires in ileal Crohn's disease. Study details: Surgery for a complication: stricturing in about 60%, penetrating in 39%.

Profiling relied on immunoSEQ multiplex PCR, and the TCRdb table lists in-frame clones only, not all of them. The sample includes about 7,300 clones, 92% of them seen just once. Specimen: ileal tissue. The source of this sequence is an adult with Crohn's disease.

The chain's CDR3 is CASSPSGTWGETQYF. The CDR3 nucleotides are TGTGCCAGCAGCCCTAGCGGGACCTGGGGGGAGACCCAGTACTTC. V gene TRBV7-3 combines with J gene TRBJ2-5; 9 bases align to TRBD2. Germline CDR1 SGHTA, CDR2 FQGTGA. V dropped 5 bases and J dropped 5; count of bases not matched to a gene: 9. CDR3 length equals 15 residues.